Below, 8 T cell receptor beta chains from the same sample are listed, as sequenced in a study of OX40 agonist ivuxolimab in advanced cancers. The data were produced by immunoSEQ multiplex PCR, yet TCRdb's version contains in-frame clones alone and is incomplete. The sample yields tens of thousands of clones, 65% to 90% seen once. The input for sequencing was CD4+ or CD8+ T cells sorted from blood, taken in a trial of the OX40 agonist ivuxolimab. Receptor source: an adult with an advanced solid tumor such as melanoma, head and neck, liver or kidney cancer.

The chain joins TRBV7-2 to TRBJ2-5, with 13 bases aligning to TRBD2. The V and J ends lost 5 bases and 5 bases, in that order; junction bases with no gene match: 8. Looked up from germline, CDR1 is SGHTA and CDR2 is FQGNSA. The CDR3 consists of 16 residues. CDR3 amino acids: CASSGGLAGDGETQYF. CDR3 nucleotides: TGTGCCAGCAGCGGAGGACTAGCGGGAGACGGGGAGACCCAGTACTTC.

CDR3 in amino acids: CASSPAAGEAFF. As DNA, the CDR3 is TGTGCCAGCAGCCCTGCCGCGGGGGAAGCTTTCTTT. V is TRBV5-4 and J is TRBJ1-1; D remains unclear. V lost 4 bases and J lost 8, with 12 bases in between. This CDR3 is 12 amino acids long. Germline V gene sequence: CDR1 SGHNT, CDR2 YYREEE (reference sequence).

V is TRBV27 and J is TRBJ2-7; 11 bases match TRBD2. Germline CDR1 and CDR2: MNHEY and SMNVEV (reference sequence). With 7 bases clipped from V and 7 bases from J, the junction kept 12 bases outside the gene matches. This CDR3 region has 15 residues. The CDR3 region is CASKIHSGGAGEQYF. CDR3 coding DNA: TGTGCCAGCAAAATTCATAGCGGGGGGGCGGGAGAGCAGTACTTC.

This clone was counted a few times. CDR3 in DNA: TGTGCCAGCAGGGGGACTAGCCGAAAGGGGGAGCTGTTTTTT. It translates to CASRGTSRKGELFF. This sequence joins TRBV2 and TRBJ2-2, with 9 positions matching TRBD2. This CDR3 is built from 14 residues. With 6 bases clipped from V and 8 bases from J, the junction kept 7 bases outside the gene matches. Per the germline V gene, CDR1 is SNHLY and CDR2 is FYNNEI.

The chain employs TRBV9 and TRBJ1-1; tentative D call: TRBD1 (6 bases). V shed 0 bases and J shed 0 bases, with 12 bases lying between them. CDR3 length: 16 amino acids. The germline CDR1 and CDR2 sequences are SGDLS and YYNGEE. The CDR3 spells CASSVGGGGLNTEAFF. The CDR3 coding sequence is TGTGCCAGCAGCGTAGGAGGGGGGGGCCTGAACACTGAAGCTTTCTTT.

This chain links TRBV6-1 with TRBJ1-1; D gene ambiguous. V lost 2 bases to trimming and J lost 2 bases, with 15 bases between them. The germline CDR1 and CDR2 sequences are MNHNS and SASEGT. The CDR3 has 16 residues. As DNA, the CDR3 is TGTGCCAGCAGTGAAAGTCTGATTCGTCTCAACACTGAAGCTTTCTTT. It specifies CASSESLIRLNTEAFF.

The chain has TRBV11-1 and TRBJ2-7; tentative D call: TRBD1 (6 bases). The CDR3 totals 15 residues. Between the trimmed V and J ends, which lost 6 bases and 0 bases, there was a span of 15 bases. Per the germline V gene, CDR1 is SGHAT and CDR2 is FQDESV (reference sequence). The CDR3 DNA reads as TGTGCCAGCAGTGATGACAGGCGCTTCTCCTACGAGCAGTACTTC. Residues: CASSDDRRFSYEQYF.

V and J are TRBV2 and TRBJ2-1; a weak D match, TRBD2 (6 bases). V was trimmed by 4 bases and J by 8 bases, leaving 21 bases between them. Germline V CDR1 and CDR2: SNHLY, FYNNEI. CDR3 size: 16 residues. The CDR3 region is CASSGVGPDRGYEQFF. The CDR3 bases are TGTGCCAGCAGTGGTGTTGGACCAGATCGGGGGTATGAGCAGTTCTTC.